Presented here are 21 T cell receptor beta chains from one specimen sequenced in a study of cytomegalovirus exposure and HLA in healthy donors. A multiplex PCR was run with 60 Vbeta primers and 13 Jbeta primers. This table comes from immunoSEQ multiplex PCR, and its TCRdb copy is limited to in-frame clones, with some not included. Seen here are around 250,000 clones, around 90% observed once, and the top ten hold 1.7%. Sequences were obtained from PBMCs. The receptors were sampled from a girl aged 2-10 years in good health and CMV-seronegative.

This chain joins TRBV4-1 and TRBJ2-7; weak D call: TRBD2 (6 bases). Trimming took 0 bases from V and 4 from J, leaving 13 bases between them. The germline gives CDR1 MGHRA, CDR2 YSYEKL. The CDR3 sequence is 15 residues long. CDR3 bases: TGCGCCAGCAGCCAAGATTCGGGACTTCGGTACGAGCAGTACTTC. Amino acid sequence: CASSQDSGLRYEQYF.

The rearrangement uses TRBV19 and TRBJ2-1; maybe TRBD2 (6 bases). The germline V gene has CDR1 LNHDA and CDR2 SQIVND (reference sequence). This CDR3 has 12 amino acids. Trimming pared 7 bases from V and 4 bases from J, leaving 8 bases between. In DNA, the CDR3 is TGTGCCAGTACTAGCGCTTACAATGAGCAGTTCTTC. As protein: CASTSAYNEQFF.

The chain couples TRBV4-1 to TRBJ2-6; 10 bases line up with TRBD2. The CDR3 is 18 residues long. The V gene's germline CDR1 is MGHRA and CDR2 YSYEKL. V shed 2 bases, J shed 0 bases, and the junction held 4 bases outside the gene matches. The CDR3 DNA follows: TGCGCCAGCAGCCAATGGACTAGCGGTGCCTCTGGGGCCAACGTCCTGACTTTC. Translated, it gives CASSQWTSGASGANVLTF.

The rearrangement uses TRBV9 and TRBJ2-7; D remains unclear. V gave up 3 bases and J gave up 0 bases, with 10 bases separating them. This CDR3 is built from 14 residues. In germline, CDR1 is SGDLS, CDR2 YYNGEE. Here the CDR3 reads CASSARPSSYEQYF. DNA of the CDR3: TGTGCCAGCAGCGCCCGCCCGAGCTCCTACGAGCAGTACTTC. The full variable domain, completed using reference TRBV9 and TRBJ2-7, is DSGVTQTPKHLITATGQRVTLRCSPRSGDLSVYWYQQSLDQGLQFLIQYYNGEERAKGNILERFSAQQFPDLHSELNLSSLELGDSALYFCASSARPSSYEQYFGPGTRLTVT.

The chain joins TRBV5-1 to TRBJ2-4; 11 positions agree with TRBD2. The CDR3 has 14 residues. Germline CDR1 SGHRS, CDR2 YFSETQ. V shed 3 bases and J 5 bases; nucleotides not matched to a gene: 1. The CDR3 bases are TGCGCCAGCAGCTCGGGACTAGCGGAAAACATTCAGTACTTC. Its protein product is CASSSGLAENIQYF.

CDR3 nucleotides: TGTGCCAGCAGCTTAGGGCCCCTCAAATATAGCAATCAGCCCCAGCATTTT. This translates into CASSLGPLKYSNQPQHF. V is TRBV7-8 and J is TRBJ1-5; D unresolved. This CDR3 has 17 amino acids. The germline V gene encodes CDR1 SGHVS and CDR2 FQNEAQ. V gave up 1 base and J gave up 0 bases, with 13 bases separating them.

V usage is TRBV29-1 and J usage is TRBJ1-2; D is uncertain. This CDR3 spans 13 amino acids. V was trimmed by 7 bases and J by 4 bases, leaving 16 bases between them. Looked up from germline, CDR1 is SQVTM and CDR2 is ANQGSEA. The CDR3 sequence: CSARTQGGYGYTF. CDR3 DNA sequence: TGCAGCGCCCGGACTCAAGGAGGCTATGGCTACACCTTC.

For the CDR3, the DNA is TGTGCCAGCAGCAAATCAGCGGGGAGCACAGATACGCAGTATTTT. Translation gives CASSKSAGSTDTQYF. This chain joins TRBV5-4 and TRBJ2-3; 7 bases are shared with TRBD2. V dropped 4 bases and J dropped 0; count of bases not matched to a gene: 5. This CDR3 is 15 amino acids long. Germline-derived CDR1 and CDR2 are SGHNT and YYREEE (reference sequence).

The rearrangement uses TRBV18 and TRBJ2-7, with TRBD2 as a possible D gene (5 bases). V gave up 0 bases and J gave up 2 bases, with 8 bases separating them. The CDR3 loop spans 14 amino acids. Germline V gene sequence: CDR1 KGHSH, CDR2 LQKENI. CDR3 loop: CASSPPRATYEQYF. The CDR3 region has the DNA TGTGCCAGCTCACCACCGCGGGCTACCTACGAGCAGTACTTC.

The genes are TRBV5-4 and TRBJ2-1, with TRBD1 as a possible D gene (6 bases). The V end lost 3 bases, the J end lost 7 bases, and 8 bases lay between the germline ends. The CDR3 has 12 amino acids. Germline CDR1 reads SGHNT; CDR2 reads YYREEE (reference sequence). CDR3 nucleotide sequence: TGTGCCAGCAGCTCCAGGGGTAATGAGCAGTTCTTC. It specifies CASSSRGNEQFF.

This chain uses TRBV2 with TRBJ2-3; unclear D gene. The CDR3 has 16 amino acids. Germline values: CDR1 SNHLY, CDR2 FYNNEI. V gave up 5 bases and J gave up 0 bases, with 15 bases separating them. The CDR3 DNA reads TGTGCCAGCAGTTTCACTATTTTCTCTAGCACAGATACGCAGTATTTT. This sequence encodes CASSFTIFSSTDTQYF.

This clone is a singleton in its sample. The DNA of the CDR3 is TGTGCCAGTAGTATAGTCGGGGACAGCTCCTACGAGCAGTACTTC. This codes for CASSIVGDSSYEQYF. The chain links TRBV19 to TRBJ2-7; 7 bases are shared with TRBD1. The CDR3 extends over 15 amino acids. V dropped 1 base and J dropped 0; count of bases not matched to a gene: 3. Per germline, CDR1 LNHDA and CDR2 SQIVND (reference sequence).

The V and J genes are TRBV30 and TRBJ2-6, with D uncertain. V gave up 1 base and J gave up 1 base, with 11 bases separating them. Germline V CDR1 and CDR2: GTSNPN, SVGIG (reference sequence). The CDR3 sequence is 16 residues long. CDR3 nucleotides: TGTGCCTGGAGTGGGGCGATGGGTTCTGGGGCCAACGTCCTGACTTTC. Amino acids: CAWSGAMGSGANVLTF. The full variable domain, in which reference TRBV30 and TRBJ2-6 provide the parts outside the CDR3, is SQTIHQWPATLVQPVGSPLSLECTVEGTSNPNLYWYRQAAGRGLQLLFYSVGIGQISSEVPQNLSASRPQDRQFILSSKKLLLSDSGFYLCAWSGAMGSGANVLTFGAGSRLTVL.

The rearrangement uses TRBV25-1 and TRBJ2-7, with a weak D call TRBD1 (5 bases). There are 14 residues in the CDR3. V lost 3 bases and J 3 bases, leaving 12 bases between the germline ends. Germline CDR1 and CDR2: MGHDK and SYGVNS. CDR3 nucleotides: TGTGCCAGCAGTGATTCAGGGCAGTTCTACGAGCAGTACTTC. This encodes CASSDSGQFYEQYF.

This rearrangement joins TRBV18 to TRBJ2-7, with 9 bases aligning to TRBD2. Unmatched junction bases numbered 12, after V lost 3 bases and J lost 6 bases. This CDR3 spans 16 amino acids. CDR1 is KGHSH and CDR2 is LQKENI in the germline V gene. The CDR3 spells CASSPGASGVISEQYF. The CDR3 coding sequence is TGTGCCAGCTCACCGGGGGCTAGCGGGGTCATTTCCGAGCAGTACTTC.

The V call is TRBV6-1, the J call TRBJ1-4, with a possible D match to TRBD1 (6 bases). The CDR3 length is 16 residues. Trimming cost V 3 bases and J 1 base, with 12 bases left between them. Germline CDR1 reads MNHNS; CDR2 reads SASEGT. The CDR3 protein is CASSEFGGRTNEKLFF. The CDR3 region has the DNA TGTGCCAGCAGTGAGTTCGGGGGGCGAACTAATGAAAAACTGTTTTTT.

This chain links TRBV5-1 with TRBJ1-1; 10 nucleotides match TRBD1. After removal of 5 bases from V and 5 bases from J, the junction contained 12 bases not matched to a gene. Germline V gene data show CDR1 as SGHRS and CDR2 as YFSETQ. This CDR3 spans 16 amino acids. This CDR3 is CASSLGTGAGITEAFF. The CDR3, as DNA: TGCGCCAGCAGTTTAGGGACAGGGGCAGGAATTACTGAAGCTTTCTTT.

The CDR3 nucleotides are TGTGCCAGCAGCCCGAACAGGGGAACAACCCATGAGCAGTTCTTC. Its protein is CASSPNRGTTHEQFF. The chain joins TRBV7-6 to TRBJ2-1; TRBD1 matches 7 bases. Trimming removed 5 bases from V and 8 bases from J; junction bases left unmatched: 12. Germline-derived CDR1 and CDR2 are SGHVS and FNYEAQ. This CDR3 is built from 15 residues.

The chain carries TRBV28 and TRBJ1-2, with D perhaps matching TRBD1 (5 bases). V was pared by 5 bases and J by 6 bases, with 10 bases between. Germline-derived CDR1 and CDR2 are MDHEN and SYDVKM. CDR3 length equals 12 residues. CDR3 in DNA: TGTGCCAGCAGTCCCAACAGGCATGGCTACACCTTC. Its translation is CASSPNRHGYTF.

This clone was seen a single time. This rearrangement joins TRBV2 to TRBJ2-1; 11 bases are shared with TRBD2. Looked up from germline, CDR1 is SNHLY and CDR2 is FYNNEI. This CDR3 has 16 amino acids. Germline trimming cut 7 bases from V and 2 bases from J; bases unmatched to any gene: 7. The CDR3 sequence is CASIPNSGRAYNEQFF. The CDR3 nucleotides are TGTGCCAGCATCCCCAATAGCGGGAGGGCCTACAATGAGCAGTTCTTC.

The rearrangement joins TRBV5-1 to TRBJ1-1; 7 nucleotides align to TRBD1. V was clipped by 2 bases and J by 3 bases; unmatched bases: 4. The germline V gene has CDR1 SGHRS and CDR2 YFSETQ. CDR3 length: 14 residues. The CDR3 protein is CASSFKQGHTEAFF. DNA of the CDR3: TGCGCCAGCAGCTTCAAACAGGGGCACACTGAAGCTTTCTTT.